This T cell receptor (beta chain) was recovered during a study of cytomegalovirus exposure and HLA in healthy donors. The PCR had 60 Vbeta and 13 Jbeta primers. Profiled with immunoSEQ multiplex PCR; TCRdb holds only in-frame clones, not every one. Here the sample spans some 150,000 clones, about 75% being singletons. This clone has only a few counts. Germline CDR1 and CDR2: SNHLY and FYNNEI. There are 16 residues in the CDR3. The trim removed 7 bases at V and 0 bases at J, leaving 6 bases unmatched. This TCR was recovered from a middle-aged man in good health and CMV-seropositive. The chain is built from TRBV2 and TRBJ2-6; the match to TRBD2 covers 7 bases. The sample comprised PBMCs. Written as DNA, the CDR3 is TGTGCCAGCACGGAGGGCGGGAGCTCTGGGGCCAACGTCCTGACTTTC. Translating it yields CASTEGGSSGANVLTF.